This TCR beta chain was identified in a study of cytomegalovirus exposure and HLA in healthy donors. General study results and limits: 87-base-pair reads could not separate some V segments, including TRBV6-2 and TRBV6-3. Associated with HLA alleles at 0.05 false discovery rate in a later analysis were 17,000 or so TCR beta sequences. Apart from CMV serostatus, no immune exposure information was available.

The PCR used 60 Vbeta and 13 Jbeta primers. In the original workflow: There were around 77 million unique TCR beta chains by a later count, and 10 million to 12 million of them were shared. The repertoire was sequenced with immunoSEQ multiplex PCR; TCRdb's copy has only in-frame clones and lacks some. Clone size and V and J calls were adopted from that table, with D and trimming inferred from the DNA. The data hold 150,000 or so clones, with about 65% observed a single time. This clone has more than one count but fewer than ten. Antigen specificity is unknown. Germline assignment: CDR1 LNHDA and CDR2 SQIVND (reference sequence). Trimming took off 5 bases at V and 6 bases at J, with 13 bases between the two ends. CDR3 size: 13 residues.

The sample was PBMCs. This chain uses TRBV19 with TRBJ1-2; D gene uncertain. The clonotype originates from a man aged 40-49 years in good health and CMV-seropositive. Here the CDR3 DNA reads TGTGCCAGTAGTGTAGGGCGGGGAGATGGCTACACCTTC. It translates to CASSVGRGDGYTF.